This TCR beta chain was sequenced during a study of cytomegalovirus exposure and HLA in healthy donors (dated 2017 in TCRdb). General notes on the study: In an earlier analysis of approximately 640 of the donors, approximately 260 Gb of sequence data and roughly 100 million unique TCR beta sequences from about 179 million T cells were reported. Approximately 300 gigabases of sequencing data and around 90 million unique TCR sequences made up an early release that covered several hundred HLA-typed donors. Of the 350 to 450 genotyped donors, 65% to 90% were placed in the genetic ancestry cluster associated with self-reported Caucasian donors. The aim of the study was to test whether cataloging public T cell receptors could identify signatures of past pathogen exposure. The study profiled the T cell repertoires of hundreds of subjects by immunosequencing and related them to cytomegalovirus serostatus. A separate validation cohort of some 130 different subjects was used in addition to the 666-subject first cohort. High-throughput TCR immunosequencing, statistical association of individual TCRs with disease status, and machine learning were combined to predict cytomegalovirus infection status. In a later analysis, previously published TCR beta repertoires from 600 to 850 donors were re-analyzed and high-resolution HLA genotyping was added so that TCR occurrence patterns could be studied. Rather than drawing on any new phenotypic data, the later analysis identified candidate immune exposures from TCR beta sequences and the way those sequences occurred across donors. To decide whether each TCR beta V gene segment behaved as functional or pseudogenic, an earlier analysis of 587 of the donors relied on high-throughput TCR beta sequencing. Donor age, sex, ethnicity and CMV serostatus were compiled alongside the repertoire data. A later genetic analysis used genome-wide SNP genotypes for about three fifths of the 666 donors, treating that subset as a discovery cohort. Every discovery cohort repertoire had been produced on one sequencing platform. HLA typing included class I and class II loci at four-digit resolution. The number of donors typed differed by locus, with about 629-640 for A, B, C, DRB1 and DQB1, roughly 520 for DQA1, 606 for DPA1, and over 400 for DPB1. Five DR-DQ haplotypes were treated as single units for association and clustering because of strong linkage in the cohort. Across around 400 genotyped donors of the cohort, an average of roughly 250,000 unique TCR beta nucleotide sequences per donor were sequenced, and roughly 17% of those sequences were non-productive. Paper-wide results and their limitations: A later genetic analysis associated a missense DCLRE1C variant with V-gene and J-gene trimming of TCR beta chains, and an independent cohort replicated the association. A further reported finding was that TCR beta sequences accurately predicted the HLA-A and HLA-B alleles for most subjects in the first cohort. A total of 150 to 200 TCR beta chains were listed by the study as associated with cytomegalovirus. The presence/absence analyses assumed that sequencing depth was roughly uniform across donors, and that assumption may not be true. In a later analysis, HLA-associated TCR beta chains were found to be more clonally expanded and to have lower generation probabilities than equally common non-associated chains. Most TCR sequences were observed very rarely across donors, whereas some public TCRs were present in many individuals. Compared with the roughly 670-donor mean, donors in an Asian-associated ancestry cluster had fewer N-insertions in productive TCRs, according to a later genetic analysis. The sequencing pipeline was judged likely to have produced a cluster of highly shared sequence variants as a technical artifact. In vitro tests confirmed that a few of the cytomegalovirus-associated TCR beta chains recognize cytomegalovirus antigens. A later analysis associated around 16,000 TCR beta sequences with specific HLA alleles at a false discovery rate of 0.05. About 17 rarely observed V segments, including chromosome 9 orphons, were excluded from the earlier analysis of 550 to 700 of the donors because counts were too low. According to a later analysis, most CMV-associated TCR beta chains appeared to be HLA-restricted, and the HLA associations seemed to be driven largely by CMV exposure. Correlated functional status among segregating V segments might reflect linkage disequilibrium, but an unknown experimental factor could not be ruled out. CMV serostatus was the only immune exposure information available for the cohort. Because the 87-base-pair reads could not distinguish some IMGT-functional V segments, including TRBV6-2 and TRBV6-3, those segments were excluded. Because HLA typing was unavailable for some donors at each locus, only the typed subset was used in association tests. In a later analysis, several top co-occurrence clusters were reported to appear linked to parvovirus B19, influenza, CMV and Epstein-Barr virus. In both the original and validation cohorts, the classifier was reported to diagnose cytomegalovirus status with high specificity and sensitivity. In an earlier analysis of more than 450 of the donors, most TCR beta V segments were observed in productive rearrangements about 90% or about 30% of the time, broadly matching IMGT annotations. Only TCR beta chains were sequenced in this cohort, and the absence of alpha or paired-chain data limited detectable features. A later analysis found that TCR association rates varied across HLA loci, with DRB1 alleles showing the most associated TCRs and HLA-C alleles the fewest. The authors suggested that the approach could potentially be generalized to other disease states and immunological phenotypes. Strong co-occurrence of HLA alleles, especially DR and DQ, made assigning TCR associations to individual alleles difficult.

The library was made by the immunoSEQ multiplex PCR assay. For the multiplex PCR, a mixture combining 60 forward primers for TCR Vbeta segments and 13 reverse primers for TCR Jbeta segments was used. The CDR3 region of rearranged TCR beta genes was amplified from genomic DNA by a multiplex PCR assay. On the Illumina HiSeq System, the amplified TCR beta libraries were sequenced as 87-base-pair reads. As for how the authors treated the data: A later analysis tallied 70 million to 100 million unique TCR beta chains across the 666 repertoires, and some 10 million of those chains were shared by two or more donors. A nearest-neighbor algorithm error-corrected the raw reads and collapsed the reads into unique sequences, merging closely related sequences to remove PCR and sequencing errors. CDR3 sequences were aligned to IMGT reference sequences to assign V, D and J gene segments. For a sequence to be retained, a match of at least six nucleotides to both a V gene segment and a J gene segment was required. A rearrangement counted as productive if the CDR3 had no stop codons and remained in frame with V and J, and every other rearrangement counted as non-productive. CDR3 was defined according to IMGT convention as the region running from the second conserved V-encoded cysteine to the conserved J-encoded phenylalanine. The earlier analysis of 587 of the donors excluded any sequence lacking an unambiguous match to a single V gene segment. In an earlier analysis of 587 of the donors, a V segment was called functional when productive rearrangements were above 56.7%, and segregating when the standard deviation between donors exceeded 5%. A statistical classification framework was built to diagnose cytomegalovirus status from the catalog of TCR beta chain sequences. In a later analysis, TCR nucleotide sequences were compared against IMGT/GENE-DB human TR gene sequences so that V and J genes could be assigned. A later analysis assigned CDR3 sequences and most-parsimonious VDJ recombination scenarios with the TCRdist pipeline. In a later analysis, each TCR beta chain was defined by its CDR3 amino acid sequence together with its V-gene family, and reads lacking a unique V-gene family were excluded. As a way to deal with suspected cross-contamination and a sequencing artifact, a later analysis dropped 592 nucleotide sequences that were highly shared and had low generation probability. A later analysis calculated a clonal expansion index for each public chain from normalized within-repertoire ranks of inferred template counts. In a later analysis, generation probabilities were computed with a VDJ recombination model fitted to out-of-frame rearrangements, and the resulting probabilities were checked against IGoR. A later analysis scored TCR-TCR, TCR-HLA and TCR-CMV co-occurrence with hypergeometric tests, applying a repertoire-size bias correction to TCR pairs. A later analysis estimated false discovery rates by permuting HLA or CMV assignments 20 times. In a later analysis, co-occurring TCRs were grouped using DBSCAN, and TCRdist sequence similarity was added for clustering within HLA-allele-positive subsets. Co-occurrence clustering excluded repertoires with fewer than 30,000 or more than 120,000 public chains, plus five with anomalous nucleotide sharing. TCRdb re-hosts the immuneACCESS table, in-frame sequences only. Its copies lack some clones; in the studies checked, an unresolved V gene accounts for under half of them, and the cause for the rest is not known. V and J calls and clone size follow that table, whereas D and trimming were derived from the DNA. In all, the sample holds some 220,000 clones, and 78% of those were seen once. The ten largest clones capture about 0.47% of the sample.

Looking up the germline V gene yields CDR1 MNHNS and CDR2 SASEGT. Measured from the cysteine to the phenylalanine, the CDR3 is 15 residues long. The read is trimmed to its CDR3 DNA, 45 bases read in frame from base 1. V trim: 6 bases; J trim: 7 bases; unmatched bases: 9. Comment on this clone: Its antigen is unknown. No per-base quality is available; no much larger clone lies one base away.

The cohort was made up of about 670 healthy bone marrow donors. At the time of sampling, every cohort member was nominally healthy, though immune exposures that went unrecorded were likely present. The donor was CMV seronegative and was included in the group of 352 seronegative cohort members. Each donor provided a peripheral blood sample, and peripheral blood mononuclear cells were used for TCR beta sequencing. The Qiagen DNeasy Blood Extraction Kit was used to extract genomic DNA from the blood cell samples. What was sequenced was PBMCs. Recombination connected TRBV6-1 to TRBJ2-7; 13 middle bases align to TRBD2. The clonotype comes from a boy younger than 18 in good health and CMV-seronegative. For the CDR3, the sequence is CASRRGTSGTLEQYF. Here is the DNA: TGTGCCAGCAGAAGAGGGACTAGCGGGACCCTAGAGCAGTACTTC.